Below are 30 T cell receptor beta chains sequenced from a single sample in a study of T cell repertoires in cytomegalovirus infection (dated by TCRdb to between 2017 and 2020). For sequencing, an Illumina HiSeq 1500 was employed. Starting from the raw public reads, TCRdb applied fastp trimming at Q25, assembled clones with MiXCR and retained in-frame beta chains. Rows are unified per CDR3 protein, each entry keeping the most common DNA and genes. In this sample the table shows 650,000 to 850,000 distinct CDR3 sequences, approximately 32% of which occur a single time. In total, the top ten clones hold under 15% of the sample. What these receptors recognize is not known. The sample's treatment or condition, from its label and the paper: in vitro stimulation with specific CMV peptide epitopes to enrich CMV-specific T cells. The sequenced sample was cultured CD8+ T cells from PBMCs, obtained from culture after CMV antigen stimulation. Receptors were obtained from a human donor in good health (CMV status not recorded). Some clones in this sample may be carry-over from other donors' samples.

This clonotype was seen a few times. The chain uses TRBV5-1 and TRBJ1-5; possible D gene TRBD1, 5 bases. This CDR3 is built from 15 residues. CDR1 SGHRS and CDR2 YFSETQ come from the germline V gene. V shed 1 base and J shed 5 bases, with 13 bases lying between them. As DNA, the CDR3 is TGCGCCAGCAGCTTGTTCGCAGGGCCTGATCAGCCCCAGCATTTT. It translates to CASSLFAGPDQPQHF.

Here the CDR3 DNA reads TGCGCCAGCAGCCAAGGAGTTCACGAGGGCCGTACTGAAGCTTTCTTT. It yields the protein CASSQGVHEGRTEAFF. The chain uses TRBV4-1 and TRBJ1-1; no definite D call. CDR1 and CDR2 (germline): MGHRA, YSYEKL. V dropped 1 base and J dropped 5 bases, with 17 bases sitting between them. The CDR3 contains 16 residues.

The gene calls are TRBV27 and TRBJ2-7, with TRBD1 as a possible D gene (5 bases). Trimming cost V 5 bases and J 1 base, with 12 bases left between them. Germline loops: CDR1 MNHEY, CDR2 SMNVEV (reference sequence). The CDR3 sequence is 14 residues long. As DNA, the CDR3 is TGTGCCAGCAGTCTTCAGGGCCCATCCTACGAGCAGTACGTC. This gives the protein CASSLQGPSYEQYV.

The chain uses TRBV4-3 and TRBJ1-2; D is unclear. CDR1 and CDR2 from the germline V gene are LGHNA and YSLEER. The V end was cut by 0 bases, the J end by 2 bases, with 13 bases between. The CDR3 sequence is 16 residues long. CDR3 amino acids: CASSQDRGSLNYGYTF. As DNA, the CDR3 is TGCGCCAGCAGCCAAGATCGGGGATCCCTAAACTATGGCTACACCTTC.

CDR3 bases: TGTGCCATCAGTGAGTCAGGTACTAGCGGGGTAGATGAGCAGTTCTTC. Its protein product is CAISESGTSGVDEQFF. V usage is TRBV10-3 and J usage is TRBJ2-1, with 10 bases aligning to TRBD2. Trimming took 0 bases from V and 8 from J; bases not matched to a gene: 7. Germline V gene lookup returns CDR1 ENHRY and CDR2 SYGVKD. The CDR3 has 16 amino acids.

The chain has TRBV19 and TRBJ2-7; 8 bases agree with TRBD1. The trim removed 3 bases at V and 1 base at J, leaving 2 bases unmatched. CDR3 size: 14 residues. Germline V gives CDR1 LNHDA, CDR2 SQIVND (reference sequence). CDR3 coding DNA: TGTGCCAGTAGTATGGGACAGGCATCCTACGAGCAGTACTTC. Translated, it gives CASSMGQASYEQYF.

This clonotype was counted a single time. The rearrangement links TRBV5-4 to TRBJ2-7; 8 positions match TRBD1. V trimming: 3 bases; J trimming: 5 bases; junction bases outside the gene matches: 10. Germline V gene data show CDR1 as SGHNT and CDR2 as YYREEE (reference sequence). The CDR3 has 15 residues. This chain's CDR3 is CASSWGRQGADEQYF. DNA of the CDR3: TGTGCCAGCAGCTGGGGGCGGCAGGGGGCCGACGAGCAGTACTTC.

This clonotype was detected a few times. The CDR3 sequence is CASSSTGGGNYGYTF. For the CDR3, the DNA is TGTGCCAGCAGCTCGACAGGGGGAGGTAACTATGGCTACACCTTC. The rearrangement joins TRBV7-9 to TRBJ1-2, with 9 bases that match TRBD1. Per the germline V gene, CDR1 is SEHNR and CDR2 is FQNEAQ (reference sequence). CDR3 length: 15 residues. Unmatched junction bases numbered 4, after V lost 4 bases and J lost 1 base.

This clonotype has only a few counts. This rearrangement joins TRBV24-1 to TRBJ2-1; no clear D. Trimming left V 0 bases short and J 13 bases short, with 6 bases between. Germline loops: CDR1 KGHDR, CDR2 SFDVKD. This CDR3 contains 11 residues. The CDR3 spells CATSDLQKQFF. CDR3 coding DNA: TGTGCCACCAGTGATTTGCAGAAACAGTTCTTC.

This clonotype appeared a few times. V is TRBV4-1 and J is TRBJ1-1; 7 bases match TRBD1. The length of the CDR3 is 18 residues. Trimming at V came to 0 bases and at J to 1 base, leaving 11 bases not matched to a gene. Looked up from germline, CDR1 is MGHRA and CDR2 is YSYEKL. CDR3 in DNA: TGCGCCAGCAGCCAAGATCAATTAGGGACAGTTGGGAACACTGAAGCTTTCTTT. Residues: CASSQDQLGTVGNTEAFF.

The V call is TRBV20-1, the J call TRBJ1-3; 7 nucleotides match TRBD1. There are 17 residues in the CDR3. Trimming took 0 bases from V and 3 from J; bases not matched to a gene: 11. Germline V gene sequence: CDR1 DFQATT, CDR2 SNEGSKA (reference sequence). The CDR3, as DNA: TGCAGTGCTAGAGAGGAGGGGACAGTTCGATATGGAAACACCATATATTTT. Encoded protein: CSAREEGTVRYGNTIYF.

A few counts support this clonotype. The chain links TRBV6-5 to TRBJ1-1, with D unresolved. The CDR3 contains 15 residues. Trimming left V 5 bases short and J 0 bases short, with 13 bases between. Germline V lookup: CDR1 MNHEY, CDR2 SVGAGI. The CDR3 spells CASSNYRTLNTEAFF. CDR3 DNA: TGTGCCAGCAGTAACTACAGAACACTGAACACTGAAGCTTTCTTT.

This rearrangement joins TRBV2 to TRBJ2-3; 16 nucleotides line up with TRBD2. The germline gives CDR1 SNHLY, CDR2 FYNNEI. V lost 6 bases, J lost 1 base, and 10 bases stayed unmatched. CDR3 length equals 19 residues. CDR3 DNA sequence: TGTGCCAGCAGGGGGATGGGACTAGCGGGGGGGATTGGCACAGATACGCAGTATTTT. It is translated as CASRGMGLAGGIGTDTQYF.

This chain joins TRBV12-3 or TRBV12-4 and TRBJ1-3, with D unclear. Trimming left V 5 bases short and J 3 bases short, with 5 bases between. This CDR3 is 12 amino acids long. CDR3 region: CASSDLGNTIYF. Written as DNA, the CDR3 is TGTGCCAGCAGTGATCTTGGAAACACCATATATTTT.

This clonotype was counted ten times or more. The CDR3, as DNA: TGTGCCAGCAGCCAAGGGGGCGTGAGGTCCCCTGAAGCTTTCTTT. It is translated as CASSQGGVRSPEAFF. The J gene is TRBJ1-1, the V gene TRBV7-2; 7 nucleotides match TRBD1. There are 15 residues in the CDR3. Germline assignment: CDR1 SGHTA and CDR2 FQGNSA. V gave up 5 bases and J gave up 6 bases; unmatched junction bases: 12.

This clonotype occurred a few times. This rearrangement joins TRBV27 to TRBJ2-1; 7 bases fit TRBD2. Germline V gene lookup returns CDR1 MNHEY and CDR2 SMNVEV (reference sequence). The length of the CDR3 is 13 residues. The J segment lost 5 bases and the V segment lost 7 bases, leaving 5 bases of the junction unmatched. The CDR3 is CASIQRGDNEQFF. In DNA form, the CDR3 reads TGTGCCAGCATACAACGGGGGGACAATGAGCAGTTCTTC.

The chain recombines TRBV14 with TRBJ2-1; 10 positions match TRBD1. V shed 3 bases, J shed 4 bases, and the junction held 6 bases outside the gene matches. The CDR3 has 16 residues. Germline CDR1 SGHDN, CDR2 FVKESK. This CDR3 is CASSHTGTGVYNEQFF. Written as DNA, the CDR3 is TGTGCCAGCAGCCACACCGGGACAGGGGTTTACAATGAGCAGTTCTTC.

In the case of this clonotype: One end of the junction varies from germline; a read error may be responsible. V gene TRBV5-1 combines with J gene TRBJ2-3, with D possibly TRBD2 on 6 matching bases. The germline V gene encodes CDR1 SGHRS and CDR2 YFSETQ. The CDR3 extends over 16 amino acids. DNA for the CDR3: TGCGCGAGCAGCTTGGGGTGGCGGGACCCCACAGATACGCAGTATTTT. Amino acid sequence: CASSLGWRDPTDTQYF.

The sample holds a few counts of this clonotype. Written as DNA, the CDR3 is TGTGCCAGCAGTGACGCCGGGACAGGGCACTACGAGCAGTACTTC. Translating gives CASSDAGTGHYEQYF. This chain joins TRBV7-9 and TRBJ2-7; 9 bases line up with TRBD1. Unmatched junction bases numbered 9, after V lost 6 bases and J lost 3 bases. CDR1 and CDR2 from the germline V gene are SEHNR and FQNEAQ (reference sequence). The CDR3 consists of 15 residues.

V gene TRBV13 combines with J gene TRBJ2-7, with no clear D. This CDR3 comprises 14 residues. Germline loops: CDR1 PRHDT, CDR2 FYEKMQ (reference sequence). The ends were cut back, 2 bases at V and 2 bases at J, with 10 bases in the middle. The CDR3 is CASSLTRAAYEQYF. CDR3 nucleotide sequence: TGTGCCAGCAGCTTAACTCGTGCCGCCTACGAGCAGTACTTC.

This clonotype was seen repeatedly, ten times or more. The CDR3 nucleotides read TGTGCCAGCAGCTTCCCTCGAGGAGACAGGGGGTCCTACGAGCAGTACGTC. Its protein is CASSFPRGDRGSYEQYV. This chain connects TRBV7-2 to TRBJ2-7; TRBD1 agrees at 9 bases. V was clipped by 3 bases and J by 1 base; unmatched bases: 10. The CDR3 consists of 17 residues. Germline values: CDR1 SGHTA, CDR2 FQGNSA.

The chain is built from TRBV4-3 and TRBJ1-2; D may be TRBD1 (5 bases). V dropped 0 bases and J dropped 6 bases, with 11 bases sitting between them. The CDR3 has 14 residues. Germline V gives CDR1 LGHNA, CDR2 YSLEER. This CDR3 reads CASSQDTAGDGYTF. The CDR3 DNA follows: TGCGCCAGCAGCCAAGATACGGCGGGGGATGGCTACACCTTC.

The chain combines TRBV6-2 or TRBV6-3 with TRBJ2-1; D uncertain. CDR1 is MNHEY, CDR2 SVGEGT, per germline. V was clipped by 5 bases and J by 2 bases, with 16 bases between them. The CDR3 length is 16 residues. The chain's CDR3 is CASSKGVTPTYNEQFF. DNA for the CDR3: TGTGCCAGCAGTAAAGGCGTGACCCCTACCTACAATGAGCAGTTCTTC.

In this sample, this clonotype turned up a few times. The chain has TRBV7-2 and TRBJ2-7; D possibly corresponds to TRBD1 (6 bases). CDR1 and CDR2 (germline): SGHTA, FQGNSA. The CDR3 is 15 residues long. V lost 2 bases and J lost 3, with 14 bases in between. CDR3 coding DNA: TGTGCCAGCAGCTTAAACAGGGACCCGCACTACGAGCAGTACTTC. Its translation is CASSLNRDPHYEQYF.

This clonotype was found many times. CDR3 protein: CASSTTYNEQFF. The CDR3 nucleotides are TGTGCCAGCAGCACTACTTATAATGAGCAGTTCTTC. The rearrangement uses TRBV7-6 and TRBJ2-1; no firm D call. Germline V gives CDR1 SGHVS, CDR2 FNYEAQ. With 5 bases removed from V and 7 bases from J, the gap between germline ends came to 9 bases. CDR3 length: 12 residues.

The table lists this clonotype with a few counts. This chain connects TRBV4-3 to TRBJ1-1; no definite D call. The length of the CDR3 is 17 residues. Trimming removed 2 bases from V and 5 bases from J, with 21 bases in between. Germline CDR1 is LGHNA and CDR2 is YSLEER. The chain's CDR3 is CASSQKRSRAYGTEAFF. The CDR3 region has the DNA TGCGCCAGCAGCCAAAAAAGATCTAGGGCTTATGGGACTGAAGCTTTCTTT.

The gene calls are TRBV19 and TRBJ2-1; D perhaps matches TRBD2 (5 bases). Germline loops: CDR1 LNHDA, CDR2 SQIVND (reference sequence). The V end lost 6 bases, the J end lost 1 base, and 7 bases lay between the germline ends. The CDR3 loop spans 13 amino acids. CDR3 nucleotide sequence: TGTGCCAGTAGCGGGAATTCCTACAATGAGCAGTTCTTC. Translated, it gives CASSGNSYNEQFF.

This clonotype was seen at least ten times. V is TRBV6-1 and J is TRBJ1-3; no firm D call. The germline V gene has CDR1 MNHNS and CDR2 SASEGT. V lost 9 bases, J lost 6 bases, and 15 bases lay in between. The CDR3 extends over 13 amino acids. The CDR3 reads CARVYDVKNTIYF. The CDR3 DNA reads as TGTGCCAGGGTGTATGATGTGAAAAACACCATATATTTT.

CDR3 coding DNA: TGTGCCAGCAGCTTAACGGAGGACGGGACAGTACTCACCGGGGAGCTGTTTTTT. This translates into CASSLTEDGTVLTGELFF. The chain uses TRBV7-8 and TRBJ2-2; 7 nucleotides agree with TRBD1. Germline CDR1 reads SGHVS; CDR2 reads FQNEAQ. After removal of 2 bases from V and 4 bases from J, the junction contained 13 bases not matched to a gene. The CDR3 is 18 residues long.

This clonotype was recorded a few times. The J gene is TRBJ1-2, the V gene TRBV27; D is possibly TRBD1 (5 bases). Germline V gene sequence: CDR1 MNHEY, CDR2 SMNVEV (reference sequence). V was trimmed by 7 bases and J by 8 bases, leaving 14 bases between them. The CDR3 sequence is 12 residues long. Written as DNA, the CDR3 is TGTGCCAGCACCAGTAAGGGGTACGGCTACACCTTC. Encoded protein: CASTSKGYGYTF.